Each of the 5 T cell receptor beta chains below was sequenced from the same sample in a study of blood T cell repertoires in COVID-19 (dated by TCRdb to the early 2020s). Library prep was done by the immunoSEQ multiplex PCR assay. TCRdb took this table from immuneACCESS and kept in-frame rearrangements with V and J called. Such tables lack part of the clones; where checked against another copy, unresolved V genes explain under half of the gap, and the rest is unexplained. For this sample there are about 130,000 clones; more than 75% appear just once. The biggest ten clones account for roughly 3.7% of the sample. The sequencing input was peripheral blood. All receptors derive from a middle-aged man with active COVID-19.

The gene calls are TRBV9 and TRBJ2-1; maybe TRBD2 (5 bases). The CDR3 extends over 16 amino acids. Trimming took 3 bases from V and 3 from J, leaving 16 bases between them. Per germline, CDR1 SGDLS and CDR2 YYNGEE. In DNA, the CDR3 is TGTGCCAGCAGCGCAGTTCCCTCCCGGGACTACAATGAGCAGTTCTTC. Translation gives CASSAVPSRDYNEQFF.

The chain uses TRBV7-2 and TRBJ2-5, with D maybe TRBD2 (5 bases). The V gene lost 1 base and the J gene lost 5 bases, with 8 bases spanning the gap. This CDR3 is built from 13 residues. Germline CDR1 is SGHTA and CDR2 is FQGNSA. The CDR3 here is CASSLGPGETQYF. CDR3 DNA sequence: TGTGCCAGCAGCTTAGGGCCGGGGGAGACCCAGTACTTC.

A single count supports this clone. The chain couples TRBV5-1 to TRBJ2-1; a weak D match, TRBD2 (7 bases). Trimming shortened V by 7 bases and J by 0 bases, and 14 bases separated the two germline ends. The CDR3 is 15 amino acids. Germline CDR1 SGHRS, CDR2 YFSETQ. The CDR3 DNA reads TGCGCCAGCGCGGGGGCGATTAGCTCCTACAATGAGCAGTTCTTC. Residues: CASAGAISSYNEQFF.

V gene TRBV27 combines with J gene TRBJ1-6; no definite D call. CDR1 is MNHEY, CDR2 SMNVEV, per germline (reference sequence). V was trimmed by 0 bases and J by 9 bases, leaving 12 bases between them. This CDR3 spans 15 amino acids. The CDR3: CASSLSPRQTSPLHF. CDR3 nucleotides: TGTGCCAGCAGTTTATCCCCGCGCCAAACTTCACCCCTCCACTTT.

This chain links TRBV7-2 with TRBJ2-5; D possibly corresponds to TRBD1 (6 bases). The V end was cut by 5 bases, the J end by 4 bases, with 14 bases between. The CDR3 sequence is 14 residues long. Per the germline V gene, CDR1 is SGHTA and CDR2 is FQGNSA. Written as DNA, the CDR3 is TGTGCCAGCAGCCCAGGGGTAGGAGGAGAGACCCAGTACTTC. Amino acid sequence: CASSPGVGGETQYF. Full variable domain (outside the CDR3, taken from reference TRBV7-2 and TRBJ2-5): GAGVSQSPSNKVTEKGKDVELRCDPISGHTALYWYRQSLGQGLEFLIYFQGNSAPDKSGLPSDRFSAERTGGSVSTLTIQRTQQEDSAVYLCASSPGVGGETQYFGPGTRLLVL.